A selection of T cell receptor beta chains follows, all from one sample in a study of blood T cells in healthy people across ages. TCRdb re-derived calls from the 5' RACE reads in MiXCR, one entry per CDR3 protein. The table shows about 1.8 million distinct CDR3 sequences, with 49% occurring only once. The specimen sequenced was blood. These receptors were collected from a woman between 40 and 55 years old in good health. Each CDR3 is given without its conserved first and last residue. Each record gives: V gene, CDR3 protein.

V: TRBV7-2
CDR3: ASSLKTAFEAF

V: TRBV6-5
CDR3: ASTYGLARETQY

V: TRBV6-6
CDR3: ASRTNYEQY

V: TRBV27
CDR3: ASSSQTVGGPSDTQY

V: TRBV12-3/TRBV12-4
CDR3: ASRTGSLAF

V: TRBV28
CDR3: ASGTSGGALHNEQF

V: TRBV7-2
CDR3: ASSLARDRGLNYGYT

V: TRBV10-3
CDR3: AISLAGRTGELF

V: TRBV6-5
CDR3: ASRQGLREKLF

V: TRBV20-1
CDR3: SARGSTLGLAGIYEQY

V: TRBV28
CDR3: ASSSSMETQY

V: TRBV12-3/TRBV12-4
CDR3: ASSLGTSRNEQF

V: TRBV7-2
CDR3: ASSLGGLAGGEETQY